A selection of T cell receptor beta chains follows, all from one sample in a study of T-cell memory formation after mild COVID-19. TCRdb recomputed calls from the 5' RACE reads with MiXCR, one row per CDR3 protein. Of around 400,000 distinct CDR3 sequences in the sample, roughly 26% were seen once. Sequenced input: PBMCs or a T cell subset sorted from them (not recorded which). These receptors were taken from an adult woman who had mild COVID-19 (a few samples of this study predate the infection). Cell type and time point are not known. CDR3s include the opening cysteine and the closing phenylalanine or tryptophan. The D gene is left open where the match is weak. Size values are once, few and many counts, or a class for expanded clones, and some rows have none.

cdr3_aa cdr3_nt d_call j_call clone_size v_call
CATSDPRERAYEQYF TGTGCCACCAGTGATCCGCGGGAACGAGCCTACGAGCAGTACTTC - TRBJ2-7 few TRBV24-1
CASSQQSSGNTIYF TGTGCCAGCAGCCAACAGAGCTCTGGAAACACCATATATTTT - TRBJ1-3 few TRBV7-8
CASSQNRGLGDSNQPQHF TGCGCCAGCAGCCAGAACAGGGGGCTGGGAGATAGCAATCAGCCCCAGCATTTT TRBD1 TRBJ1-5 - TRBV4-1
CASSGREFTGETQYF TGTGCCAGCAGTGGGAGGGAGTTCACTGGAGAGACCCAGTACTTC - TRBJ2-5 few TRBV6-1
CASNFPSGGISYNEQFF TGTGCCAGCAATTTCCCTAGCGGGGGGATCTCCTACAATGAGCAGTTCTTC TRBD2 TRBJ2-1 - TRBV6-1
CASSLGGSNNEKLFF TGTGCCAGCAGCTTAGGGGGGTCTAACAATGAAAAACTGTTTTTT - TRBJ1-4 - TRBV11-2
CASSPTDGGQETQYF TGTGCCAGCTCACCCACCGACGGGGGCCAAGAGACCCAGTACTTC - TRBJ2-5 few TRBV18
CASSHGQSLRDTQYF TGTGCCAGCAGCCATGGTCAGTCCCTCCGAGATACGCAGTATTTT - TRBJ2-3 few TRBV4-2
CASSTAPAGTSGSEQFF TGTGCCAGCAGCACGGCCCCTGCCGGGACCTCAGGGAGTGAGCAGTTCTTC - TRBJ2-1 few TRBV7-2
CASSLDSGEETQYF TGCGCCAGCAGCTTGGACAGTGGGGAAGAGACCCAGTACTTC - TRBJ2-5 - TRBV5-1
CASSPYYYGYTF TGTGCCAGCAGCCCCTACTATTATGGCTACACCTTC - TRBJ1-2 - TRBV6-4
CASSSSSGGPYEQYF TGTGCCAGCAGCTCTTCTAGCGGGGGACCCTACGAGCAGTACTTC TRBD2 TRBJ2-7 - TRBV11-2
CSALGPGLAHYEQYF TGCAGTGCTCTCGGTCCGGGACTAGCCCACTACGAGCAGTACTTC TRBD2 TRBJ2-7 few TRBV20-1
CASSLKDTQYF TGCGCCAGCAGCTTGAAAGATACGCAGTATTTT - TRBJ2-3 many TRBV5-1
CSARATGSSGANVLTF TGCAGTGCTAGGGCGACAGGGAGCTCTGGGGCCAACGTCCTGACTTTC TRBD1 TRBJ2-6 few TRBV20-1
CASSLLGWADTQYF TGCGCCAGCAGCCTACTAGGGTGGGCAGATACGCAGTATTTT - TRBJ2-3 few TRBV4-1
CASSQDRAGSYEQYF TGCGCCAGCAGCCAAGATCGGGCGGGGTCCTACGAGCAGTACTTC - TRBJ2-7 few TRBV4-3
CASSLVWGRYNEQFF TGTGCCAGCAGCTTGGTCTGGGGGCGCTACAATGAGCAGTTCTTC - TRBJ2-1 many TRBV5-6
CASSLEGWDPEAFF TGTGCCAGCAGCTTAGAAGGGTGGGACCCCGAAGCTTTCTTT - TRBJ1-1 - TRBV11-2
CASSLGNMNTEAFF TGCGCCAGCAGCTTGGGGAATATGAACACTGAAGCTTTCTTT - TRBJ1-1 few TRBV5-1
CASSLGLIRARPNTEAFF TGTGCCAGCAGCTTGGGTCTCATTCGGGCCCGTCCGAACACTGAAGCTTTCTTT - TRBJ1-1 - TRBV5-8
CASSSDREKFF TGTGCCAGCAGCTCGGACAGGGAAAAGTTCTTC TRBD1 TRBJ2-1 - TRBV6-5
CASREAALPNQPQHF TGTGCCAGTCGGGAGGCGGCCCTTCCCAATCAGCCCCAGCATTTT - TRBJ1-5 few TRBV27
CATSDWPGTSGTDTQYF TGTGCCACCAGTGACTGGCCAGGGACTAGCGGAACAGATACGCAGTATTTT TRBD2 TRBJ2-3 - TRBV24-1
CASSLASGQGHGYTF TGTGCCAGCAGCCTAGCGAGCGGACAGGGGCATGGCTACACCTTC TRBD1 TRBJ1-2 - TRBV7-2
CSASFVGELFF TGCAGTGCTAGTTTTGTCGGGGAGCTGTTTTTT - TRBJ2-2 - TRBV20-1
CASSSSSGNQPQHF TGTGCCAGCAGCAGTAGTTCGGGGAATCAGCCCCAGCATTTT - TRBJ1-5 - TRBV9
CASSWDYNTGELFF TGTGCCAGCAGCTGGGACTACAACACCGGGGAGCTGTTTTTT TRBD2 TRBJ2-2 - TRBV11-2
CSVRGYSEAFF TGCAGTGTAAGAGGATATTCTGAAGCTTTCTTT - TRBJ1-1 few TRBV20-1
CSATHAGQGVYEQYF TGCAGTGCTACCCACGCGGGGCAGGGGGTCTACGAGCAGTACTTC - TRBJ2-7 few TRBV20-1
CAIMQGDLYEQYF TGTGCCATCATGCAGGGGGATCTCTACGAGCAGTACTTC TRBD1 TRBJ2-7 - TRBV10-3
CSVVAGLAGGSTDTQYF TGCAGCGTTGTGGCGGGACTAGCGGGAGGGAGCACAGATACGCAGTATTTT TRBD2 TRBJ2-3 - TRBV29-1
CASSPQGEKLFF TGTGCCAGCTCACCACAGGGAGAAAAACTGTTTTTT - TRBJ1-4 - TRBV18
CSSTSRTTTYGYTF TGCAGCTCAACCTCACGGACGACGACCTATGGCTACACCTTC - TRBJ1-2 few TRBV20-1
CASSLDQTSGYTF TGCGCCAGCAGCTTGGACCAGACGTCGGGCTACACCTTC - TRBJ1-2 few TRBV5-1
CASSPRVTRTQNIQYF TGTGCCAGCAGTCCCCGGGTCACCAGGACCCAAAACATTCAGTACTTC - TRBJ2-4 - TRBV12-3/TRBV12-4
CASSLTSGTASYEQYF TGCGCCAGCAGCTTGACCTCGGGGACAGCATCCTACGAGCAGTACTTC TRBD1 TRBJ2-7 - TRBV5-1
CASSPVAGVAGNTIYF TGCGCCAGCAGCCCGGTTGCGGGGGTCGCGGGAAACACCATATATTTT - TRBJ1-3 - TRBV5-1
CATSREGTPSTDTQYF TGTGCCACCAGCAGAGAAGGGACACCGAGCACAGATACGCAGTATTTT - TRBJ2-3 - TRBV15
CATRRWRGAFSGNTIYF TGTGCCACCAGGAGATGGAGAGGGGCCTTCTCTGGAAACACCATATATTTT - TRBJ1-3 - TRBV24-1
CATSEADSYNEQFF TGTGCCACCAGTGAAGCCGACTCCTACAATGAGCAGTTCTTC - TRBJ2-1 - TRBV24-1
CASSVGEGGWFEKLFF TGTGCCAGCAGCGTGGGGGAAGGAGGGTGGTTCGAAAAACTGTTTTTT - TRBJ1-4 - TRBV9
CASSSNGLDTEAFF TGTGCCAGCAGCTCCAATGGATTGGACACTGAAGCTTTCTTT - TRBJ1-1 few TRBV7-9